One sample yielded the 28 T cell receptor beta chains listed below, sequenced in a study of radiation and T cells in renal cell carcinoma. The repertoire was sequenced with immunoSEQ multiplex PCR; TCRdb's copy has only in-frame clones and lacks some. This sample has 100,000 to 150,000 clones; roughly four fifths occur once, and the top ten carry approximately 6.3%. The sample's time point: blood 2 weeks post-SBRT. Noted treatment: 15 Gy SBRT to primary tumor, nephrectomy 4 weeks later. Sequencing used blood, obtained from a patient whose treatment included radiotherapy and nephrectomy. The receptor source for this set is a man aged 50 to 59 with renal cell carcinoma.

J is TRBJ1-4 and V is TRBV7-9, with TRBD1 matching 10 bases. There are 15 residues in the CDR3. V gave up 5 bases and J gave up 3 bases; unmatched junction bases: 3. Germline CDR1 SEHNR, CDR2 FQNEAQ (reference sequence). The CDR3, as DNA: TGTGCCAGCAGCCGAGGACAGGGGGCTAATGAAAAACTGTTTTTT. Protein: CASSRGQGANEKLFF. The entire variable domain, with the rest obtained from reference TRBV7-9 and TRBJ1-4, is as follows: DTGVSQNPRHKITKRGQNVTFRCDPISEHNRLYWYRQTLGQGPEFLTYFQNEAQLEKSRLLSDRFSAERPKGSFSTLEIQRTEQGDSAMYLCASSRGQGANEKLFFGSGTQLSVL.

Comments on this clone: One junction end does not reproduce the germline sequence, and a read error may be involved. The CDR3 DNA follows: TGTGCTAGCAGCTTAACGGGGAGAGCTGGGGCCAACGTCCTGACTTTC. Residues: CASSLTGRAGANVLTF. The rearrangement links TRBV7-7 to TRBJ2-6; TRBD2 might be the D (5 bases). Germline V gene data show CDR1 as SSHAT and CDR2 as FNYEAQ (reference sequence). The CDR3 is made up of 16 amino acids. The variable domain in full, completed from reference TRBV7-7 and TRBJ2-6, reads GAGVSQSPRYKVTKRGQDVTLRCDPISSHATLYWYQQALGQGPEFLTYFNYEAQPDKSGLPSDRFSAERPEGSISTLTIQRTEQRDSAMYRCASSLTGRAGANVLTFGAGSRLTVL.

This chain connects TRBV7-9 to TRBJ2-2; perhaps TRBD1 as D (5 bases). Germline-derived CDR1 and CDR2 are SEHNR and FQNEAQ (reference sequence). The V end lost 2 bases, the J end lost 6 bases, and 19 bases lay between the germline ends. The CDR3 has 17 amino acids. This chain's CDR3 is CASSLPFRARPAGELFF. CDR3 in DNA: TGTGCCAGCAGCTTACCCTTCAGGGCGCGCCCCGCCGGGGAGCTGTTTTTT.

The chain combines TRBV5-1 with TRBJ2-2, with D perhaps TRBD2 (5 bases). Trimming took 1 base from V and 1 from J, leaving 11 bases between them. The CDR3 runs to 16 residues. Germline V gene lookup returns CDR1 SGHRS and CDR2 YFSETQ. Here the CDR3 reads CASSLPAVLNTGELFF. CDR3 DNA: TGCGCCAGCAGCTTGCCAGCGGTTTTGAACACCGGGGAGCTGTTTTTT. Full variable domain (rest looked up from reference TRBV5-1 and TRBJ2-2): KAGVTQTPRYLIKTRGQQVTLSCSPISGHRSVSWYQQTPGQGLQFLFEYFSETQRNKGNFPGRFSGRQFSNSRSEMNVSTLELGDSALYLCASSLPAVLNTGELFFGEGSRLTVL.

The chain is built from TRBV6-1 and TRBJ2-3; D not certain. V was shortened by 3 bases and J by 7 bases, with 11 bases between the two germline ends. This CDR3 is 13 amino acids long. Per germline, CDR1 MNHNS and CDR2 SASEGT. The CDR3, as DNA: TGTGCCAGCAGTGAGCTCGGTGGGAATACGCAGTATTTT. This encodes CASSELGGNTQYF.

The chain uses TRBV9 and TRBJ2-5, with 7 bases aligning to TRBD1. Germline values: CDR1 SGDLS, CDR2 YYNGEE. The CDR3 is 15 amino acids. The V segment lost 3 bases and the J segment 2 bases; nucleotides outside the gene matches: 7. The CDR3 loop is CASSAPGTAQETQYF. The CDR3 DNA reads TGTGCCAGCAGCGCGCCTGGGACAGCACAAGAGACCCAGTACTTC.

This chain's CDR3 is CASSLVASGVGELFF. CDR3 nucleotides: TGTGCCAGCAGCTTAGTGGCCAGCGGGGTCGGGGAGCTGTTTTTT. The chain has TRBV7-2 and TRBJ2-2; 7 nucleotides align to TRBD2. Germline V gene data show CDR1 as SGHTA and CDR2 as FQGNSA. V was pared by 1 base and J by 7 bases, with 6 bases of the junction left unmatched. The CDR3 spans 15 residues. Filled out from reference TRBV7-2 and TRBJ2-2, the complete variable domain reads GAGVSQSPSNKVTEKGKDVELRCDPISGHTALYWYRQSLGQGLEFLIYFQGNSAPDKSGLPSDRFSAERTGGSVSTLTIQRTQQEDSAVYLCASSLVASGVGELFFGEGSRLTVL.

The chain has TRBV5-6 and TRBJ2-1, with D hard to call. This CDR3 spans 15 amino acids. V shed 0 bases and J shed 6 bases, with 13 bases lying between them. Germline V gene lookup returns CDR1 SGHDT and CDR2 YYEEEE. The CDR3 coding sequence is TGTGCCAGCAGCTTGGCAGGAGCCCTCTCCAATGAGCAGTTCTTC. It yields the protein CASSLAGALSNEQFF.

J is TRBJ1-6 and V is TRBV9; D possibly corresponds to TRBD1 (5 bases). Deletions cut 4 bases from V and 8 bases from J, with 13 bases between. The CDR3 is made up of 14 amino acids. Germline V lookup: CDR1 SGDLS, CDR2 YYNGEE. The CDR3 here is CASSPPGTYSPLHF. CDR3 in DNA: TGTGCCAGCAGCCCCCCGGGGACGTATTCACCCCTCCACTTT.

V gene TRBV4-2 combines with J gene TRBJ2-3, with a weak D call TRBD2 (5 bases). The CDR3 runs 16 residues. With 4 bases removed from V and 0 bases from J, the gap between germline ends came to 14 bases. Germline CDR1 reads LGHNA; CDR2 reads YNFKEQ. CDR3 nucleotide sequence: TGTGCCAGCAGCCCCCGAGCCGGGGTCAGCACAGATACGCAGTATTTT. It specifies CASSPRAGVSTDTQYF.

This rearrangement joins TRBV7-6 to TRBJ2-1; D remains unclear. The CDR3 runs to 15 residues. Trimming left V 5 bases short and J 2 bases short, with 13 bases between. Looked up from germline, CDR1 is SGHVS and CDR2 is FNYEAQ. CDR3 nucleotides: TGTGCCAGCAGCGCCACCACCGGCACCTACAATGAGCAGTTCTTC. Encoded protein: CASSATTGTYNEQFF. The full variable domain, in which reference TRBV7-6 and TRBJ2-1 provide the parts outside the CDR3, is GAGVSQSPRYKVTKRGQDVALRCDPISGHVSLYWYRQALGQGPEFLTYFNYEAQQDKSGLPNDRFSAERPEGSISTLTIQRTEQRDSAMYRCASSATTGTYNEQFFGPGTRLTVL.

The chain recombines TRBV30 with TRBJ1-2; D gene ambiguous. The CDR3 contains 14 residues. Germline assignment: CDR1 GTSNPN and CDR2 SVGIG (reference sequence). V lost 0 bases and J 2 bases, leaving 10 bases between the germline ends. CDR3 sequence (DNA): TGTGCCTGGAGTGTACCAGCAGGCAACTATGGCTACACCTTC. Protein sequence: CAWSVPAGNYGYTF. The whole variable domain, remainder taken from reference TRBV30 and TRBJ1-2, is SQTIHQWPATLVQPVGSPLSLECTVEGTSNPNLYWYRQAAGRGLQLLFYSVGIGQISSEVPQNLSASRPQDRQFILSSKKLLLSDSGFYLCAWSVPAGNYGYTFGSGTRLTVV.

CDR3: CASGNTGTGVTYEQYF. CDR3 DNA: TGTGCTAGTGGAAATACCGGGACAGGGGTAACCTACGAGCAGTACTTC. The V and J genes are TRBV12-5 and TRBJ2-7; 10 bases fit TRBD1. After removal of 6 bases from V and 2 bases from J, the junction contained 10 bases not matched to a gene. Germline values: CDR1 LGHNT, CDR2 FRNRAP. This CDR3 has 16 residues.

Concerning this clone: The sample contains more than one DNA sequence encoding this CDR3. J is TRBJ2-3 and V is TRBV9, with TRBD2 matching over 13 bases. With 0 bases clipped from V and 2 bases from J, the junction kept 3 bases outside the gene matches. Germline V gene sequence: CDR1 SGDLS, CDR2 YYNGEE. The CDR3 length is 17 residues. The CDR3, as DNA: TGTGCCAGCAGCGTAGGGACTAGCGGGGGTATCACAGATACGCAGTATTTT. Translating it yields CASSVGTSGGITDTQYF.

V gene TRBV7-9 combines with J gene TRBJ1-3, with D perhaps TRBD1 (5 bases). CDR1 SEHNR and CDR2 FQNEAQ come from the germline V gene (reference sequence). V shed 1 base and J shed 2 bases, with 12 bases lying between them. This CDR3 comprises 16 residues. CDR3 sequence: CASSLDPPGAGNTIYF. The CDR3 region has the DNA TGTGCCAGCAGCTTAGATCCACCGGGGGCTGGAAACACCATATATTTT.

V is TRBV7-2 and J is TRBJ2-7; D ambiguous. Trimming took off 0 bases at V and 4 bases at J, with 10 bases between the two ends. Germline CDR1 reads SGHTA; CDR2 reads FQGNSA. The CDR3 covers 14 residues. CDR3 sequence: CASSLASPIYEQYF. DNA for the CDR3: TGTGCCAGCAGCTTAGCTAGCCCAATTTACGAGCAGTACTTC.

The chain is built from TRBV9 and TRBJ1-1; a possible D gene is TRBD1 (6 bases). Trimming left V 0 bases short and J 6 bases short, with 18 bases between. The CDR3 has 16 residues. Looked up from germline, CDR1 is SGDLS and CDR2 is YYNGEE. The CDR3 region is CASSVDRVAVGSEAFF. DNA for the CDR3: TGTGCCAGCAGCGTAGACAGGGTCGCGGTTGGGTCTGAAGCTTTCTTT.

This clone was counted between two and nine times. The V and J genes are TRBV10-2 and TRBJ2-7, with D unresolved. CDR3 length: 11 residues. Trimming shortened V by 4 bases and J by 4 bases, and 5 bases separated the two germline ends. Germline V CDR1 and CDR2: WSHSY, SAAADI. The chain's CDR3 is CASSGDYEQYF. The DNA for the CDR3 is TGCGCCAGCAGTGGAGATTACGAGCAGTACTTC.

The rearrangement uses TRBV5-4 and TRBJ2-7; D perhaps matches TRBD1 (6 bases). Trimming shortened V by 1 base and J by 9 bases, and 14 bases separated the two germline ends. Per the germline V gene, CDR1 is SGHNT and CDR2 is YYREEE (reference sequence). CDR3 length: 13 amino acids. The CDR3 sequence is CASSLSGTSGQYF. The CDR3, as DNA: TGTGCCAGCAGCTTGTCCGGGACAAGCGGGCAGTACTTC.

J is TRBJ2-6 and V is TRBV7-2; 7 nucleotides match TRBD1. There are 18 residues in the CDR3. V lost 1 base to trimming and J lost 2 bases; unmatched junction nucleotides: 8. Germline-derived CDR1 and CDR2 are SGHTA and FQGNSA. This CDR3 reads CASSLGVTGWPGANVLTF. In DNA, the CDR3 is TGTGCCAGCAGCTTAGGGGTGACAGGGTGGCCTGGGGCCAACGTCCTGACTTTC.

The chain uses TRBV5-1 and TRBJ2-3, with TRBD2 matching over 8 bases. With V trimmed by 3 bases and J by 2 bases, 8 bases remained unmatched. Germline V gene data show CDR1 as SGHRS and CDR2 as YFSETQ. This CDR3 spans 16 amino acids. The CDR3 region has the DNA TGCGCCAGCAGCTGGGGCTGGCGGGGGGACACAGATACGCAGTATTTT. Encoded protein: CASSWGWRGDTDTQYF.

V gene TRBV7-2 combines with J gene TRBJ2-3; D possibly corresponds to TRBD2 (6 bases). V lost 1 base and J 0 bases, leaving 14 bases between the germline ends. Germline V gives CDR1 SGHTA, CDR2 FQGNSA. The CDR3 length is 17 residues. The CDR3 loop is CASSLGRGIGSTDTQYF. The CDR3 DNA sequence: TGTGCCAGCAGCTTAGGGAGGGGAATTGGTAGCACAGATACGCAGTATTTT.

As regards this clone: The junction shows a germline mismatch at one end, possibly a read error. This rearrangement joins TRBV7-7 to TRBJ2-3, with 7 positions matching TRBD1. CDR1 and CDR2 (germline): SSHAT, FNYEAQ (reference sequence). CDR3 length: 15 amino acids. CDR3 amino acids: CASSRETGFADTQYF. CDR3 in DNA: TGTGCTAGCAGCCGAGAGACAGGGTTCGCAGATACGCAGTATTTT.

The chain joins TRBV19 to TRBJ1-4; D not certain. The germline V gene has CDR1 LNHDA and CDR2 SQIVND (reference sequence). V lost 3 bases to trimming and J lost 8 bases, with 4 bases between them. The CDR3 runs 11 residues. The DNA for the CDR3 is TGTGCCAGTAGTATTTGGGAAAAACTGTTTTTT. Translated: CASSIWEKLFF.

This chain links TRBV5-6 with TRBJ2-7, with 9 nucleotides matching TRBD1. In germline, CDR1 is SGHDT, CDR2 YYEEEE. The CDR3 totals 15 residues. The trim removed 1 base at V and 6 bases at J, leaving 8 bases unmatched. The DNA of the CDR3 is TGTGCCAGCAGCTTGTGGGACAGGGTATCCATCGAGCAGTACTTC. It is translated as CASSLWDRVSIEQYF.

This clone was counted a few times. The chain combines TRBV5-1 with TRBJ2-7; unclear D gene. CDR3 length equals 16 residues. Germline CDR1 and CDR2: SGHRS and YFSETQ. With 0 bases removed from V and 1 base from J, the gap between germline ends came to 14 bases. The CDR3 reads CASSLDLWQDSYEQYF. The DNA for the CDR3 is TGCGCCAGCAGCTTGGATTTATGGCAGGATTCCTACGAGCAGTACTTC. Variable domain in full (rest from reference TRBV5-1 and TRBJ2-7): KAGVTQTPRYLIKTRGQQVTLSCSPISGHRSVSWYQQTPGQGLQFLFEYFSETQRNKGNFPGRFSGRQFSNSRSEMNVSTLELGDSALYLCASSLDLWQDSYEQYFGPGTRLTVT.

The chain employs TRBV6-1 and TRBJ2-3; D unclear. From germline, CDR1 is MNHNS and CDR2 SASEGT. Trimming stripped 2 bases from V and 5 bases from J, with 5 bases between. This CDR3 is built from 12 residues. CDR3 protein: CASSEIGDTQYF. The CDR3 nucleotides are TGTGCCAGCAGTGAAATAGGAGATACGCAGTATTTT.

The chain is built from TRBV4-2 and TRBJ2-1, with 8 bases matching TRBD2. Looked up from germline, CDR1 is LGHNA and CDR2 is YNFKEQ. This CDR3 is 17 amino acids long. J lost 7 bases, V lost 4 bases, and 15 bases had no gene match. CDR3 protein: CASSPAPAGAGGNEQFF. The CDR3 DNA is TGTGCCAGCAGCCCGGCACCAGCGGGAGCTGGAGGAAATGAGCAGTTCTTC.